Sequencing of this TCR beta chain was carried out in a study of blood T cell repertoires in COVID-19 (dated by TCRdb to about 2020). A note on the overall study: Samples covering the acute and convalescent phases of COVID-19 were provided by collaborators in the United States, Italy and Spain. The material from the prospective study consisted of cDNA or gDNA derived from T cells, B-cell-depleted T cells, or PBMCs. Deeply sampled blood TCRbeta repertoires from subjects exposed to, actively infected with, or recovered from COVID-19 were included in the dataset. The repertoires were made available in a free public database intended to serve as a resource for research on the immune response to SARS-CoV-2. The samples were drawn from the first 160 participants of the ongoing ImmuneRACE study and from 1,254 subjects provided by 6 global collaborators. Sample metadata almost always included a de-identified subject ID, COVID-19 status, age in years and sex. Where available, HLA class I and class II types were obtained from metadata supplied by the sample provider rather than from assay-based typing. Overall results and qualifications from the work: The quantity of clinical and demographic metadata differed by source and by participant and was supplied without curation.

CDR1 and CDR2, looked up from the germline V gene (reference sequence), are GTSNPN and SVGIG. There are 14 amino acids in the CDR3, from cysteine to phenylalanine inclusive. Left in the record is the CDR3 DNA by itself, 42 bases read in frame from the first base. V is shortened by 3 bases, J by 4 bases, and the region joining them spans 15 bases. A word on this clone: Its recognized antigen is unknown. Per-base qualities were not stored, and no clone one base away is much larger.

Each collaborating institution followed its own protocols to collect whole blood in K2EDTA tubes. For TCRbeta analysis, collaborators shipped samples as frozen whole blood, isolated PBMCs, or DNA extracted from either of those sample types. TCRbeta CDR3 regions were amplified from genomic DNA by means of the immunoSEQ Assay, a bias-controlled multiplex PCR. As for how the authors treated the data: Nucleated cell counts per sample were estimated from amplification of reference gene primers within the assay. To quantify the absolute abundance of each unique TCRbeta CDR3 rearrangement, sequence reads were collapsed and filtered. For each sample, productive Simpson clonality was calculated by taking the square root of Simpson's diversity index across productive rearrangements. In its TCRdb copy, this immuneACCESS table keeps in-frame sequences only and misses some clones. Where compared with another copy, unresolved V genes explain less than half of these, and the others have no known cause. V and J calls plus clone size are reproduced from that table; the DNA served to infer D and trimming. Within this sample are 200,000 to 250,000 clones, with around four fifths of them counted one time only. Together, the top ten hold 4% to 4.5% of the sample.

The V and J segments used are TRBV30 and TRBJ1-2; the D gene is possibly TRBD1, with 5 bases matching. The sequenced sample was peripheral blood. The sequence derives from a man in his fifties with acute or convalescent COVID-19. The CDR3 here reads CAWRGRGSIYGYTF. The DNA reads TGTGCCTGGAGGGGAAGGGGATCGATCTATGGCTACACCTTC.